The 11 T cell receptor beta chains reported below all come from one sample, sequenced in a study of cytomegalovirus exposure and HLA in healthy donors. The PCR had 60 Vbeta and 13 Jbeta primers. Assay used: immunoSEQ multiplex PCR; TCRdb lists only in-frame clones, some missing. The data show some 200,000 clones, 80% to 85% seen once. Sequencing used PBMCs. All receptors come from a boy younger than 10 in good health and CMV-seronegative.

The rearrangement joins TRBV6-5 to TRBJ2-3; 7 positions agree with TRBD2. CDR3 size: 15 residues. Germline V gives CDR1 MNHEY, CDR2 SVGAGI. V dropped 4 bases and J dropped 4; count of bases not matched to a gene: 8. CDR3 sequence reads: CASSFGLGPPDTQYF. The CDR3, as DNA: TGTGCCAGCAGTTTCGGACTAGGCCCGCCAGATACGCAGTATTTT.

The genes are TRBV15 and TRBJ2-7, with D tentatively TRBD1 (7 bases). From germline, CDR1 is LNHNV and CDR2 YYDKDF (reference sequence). The CDR3 contains 17 residues. Trimming took off 0 bases at V and 0 bases at J, with 15 bases between the two ends. CDR3 in DNA: TGTGCCACCAGCAGAGATGGCGGGACAGCAAGCTCCTACGAGCAGTACTTC. Residues: CATSRDGGTASSYEQYF.

The gene calls are TRBV30 and TRBJ1-4, with D hard to call. The CDR3 is made up of 15 amino acids. V lost 2 bases and J lost 4, with 14 bases in between. The V gene's germline CDR1 is GTSNPN and CDR2 SVGIG (reference sequence). Here the CDR3 reads CAWSQKTADNEKLFF. The CDR3, as DNA: TGTGCCTGGAGTCAGAAAACAGCGGATAATGAAAAACTGTTTTTT.

The gene calls are TRBV4-1 and TRBJ2-5; D is possibly TRBD2 (5 bases). The CDR3 extends over 15 amino acids. From germline, CDR1 is MGHRA and CDR2 YSYEKL. The V gene lost 1 base and the J gene lost 1 base, with 10 bases spanning the gap. The CDR3 protein is CASSQVGEGQETQYF. For the CDR3, the DNA is TGCGCCAGCAGCCAAGTAGGTGAGGGCCAAGAGACCCAGTACTTC.

The chain is built from TRBV18 and TRBJ2-7; the match to TRBD1 covers 7 bases. Germline V gene lookup returns CDR1 KGHSH and CDR2 LQKENI. With 1 base clipped from V and 4 bases from J, the junction kept 4 bases outside the gene matches. The CDR3 is 14 residues long. The CDR3 here is CASSPRDSDYEQYF. As DNA, the CDR3 is TGTGCCAGCTCACCACGGGACAGTGATTACGAGCAGTACTTC.

The chain uses TRBV5-4 and TRBJ2-3, with 10 positions matching TRBD2. The V gene's germline CDR1 is SGHNT and CDR2 YYREEE (reference sequence). Trimming at V came to 3 bases and at J to 3 bases, leaving 7 bases not matched to a gene. This CDR3 is built from 16 residues. CDR3 nucleotides: TGTGCCAGCAGCTACCCTAAGCGGGAGGGGACAGATACGCAGTATTTT. Translating it yields CASSYPKREGTDTQYF.

V and J are TRBV6-5 and TRBJ2-7, with TRBD2 identical over 8 bases. CDR3 length equals 14 residues. In germline, CDR1 is MNHEY, CDR2 SVGAGI. The junction had 5 bases not matched to a gene; V was cut back by 7 bases and J by 0 bases. CDR3 in amino acids: CASTASGFSYEQYF. The CDR3 DNA follows: TGTGCCAGCACTGCTAGCGGGTTCTCCTACGAGCAGTACTTC.

This clone was detected once. CDR3 DNA: TGCGCCAGCACTTGGGACAGTCGCACAGATACGCAGTATTTT. Translation: CASTWDSRTDTQYF. This sequence joins TRBV5-1 and TRBJ2-3, with TRBD1 matching over 7 bases. CDR1 SGHRS and CDR2 YFSETQ come from the germline V gene. Trimming at V came to 6 bases and at J to 1 base, leaving 5 bases not matched to a gene. CDR3 length equals 14 residues.

With regard to this clone: Other DNA variants within this sample encode the same CDR3. The chain joins TRBV7-9 to TRBJ1-1; TRBD1 is a possible D gene (6 bases). With 1 base removed from V and 6 bases from J, the gap between germline ends came to 9 bases. The CDR3 contains 13 residues. Germline V gene lookup returns CDR1 SEHNR and CDR2 FQNEAQ (reference sequence). CDR3 coding DNA: TGTGCCAGCAGCTTAGGTGGGGGCCCTGAAGCTTTCTTT. Encoded protein: CASSLGGGPEAFF.

The V and J genes are TRBV6-6 and TRBJ2-3; possible D gene TRBD2, 6 bases. The CDR3 consists of 12 residues. The germline CDR1 and CDR2 sequences are MNHNY and SVGAGI (reference sequence). Trimming pared 7 bases from V and 4 bases from J, leaving 9 bases between. CDR3 nucleotide sequence: TGTGCCAGCACCCCGGGGGCAGATACGCAGTATTTT. This codes for CASTPGADTQYF.

The chain links TRBV27 to TRBJ1-5, with 10 positions matching TRBD1. The CDR3 loop spans 14 amino acids. Germline CDR1 MNHEY, CDR2 SMNVEV (reference sequence). The V gene end was trimmed by 4 bases and the J gene end by 7 bases; junction bases not matched to a gene: 4. The CDR3 spells CASSYGQGDQPQHF. Here the CDR3 DNA reads TGTGCCAGCAGTTATGGACAGGGGGACCAGCCCCAGCATTTT.